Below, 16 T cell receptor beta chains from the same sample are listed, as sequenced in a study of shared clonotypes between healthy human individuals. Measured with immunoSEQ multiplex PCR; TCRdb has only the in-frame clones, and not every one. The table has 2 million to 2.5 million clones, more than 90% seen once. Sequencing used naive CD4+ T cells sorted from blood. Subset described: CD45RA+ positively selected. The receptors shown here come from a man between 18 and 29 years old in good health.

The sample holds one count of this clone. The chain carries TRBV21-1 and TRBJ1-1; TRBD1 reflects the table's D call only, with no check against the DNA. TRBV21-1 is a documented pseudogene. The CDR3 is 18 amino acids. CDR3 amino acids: CASSKDRGSGRENTEAFF. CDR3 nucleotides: TGTGCCAGCAGCAAGGACAGGGGTTCGGGCCGCGAGAACACTGAAGCTTTCTTT.

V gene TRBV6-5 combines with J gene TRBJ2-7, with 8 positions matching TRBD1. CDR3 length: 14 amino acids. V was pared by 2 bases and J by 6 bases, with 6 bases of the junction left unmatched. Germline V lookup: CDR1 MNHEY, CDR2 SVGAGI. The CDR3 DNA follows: TGTGCCAGCAGTTACGCAGGACAGGGCGGCGAGCAGTACTTC. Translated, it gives CASSYAGQGGEQYF.

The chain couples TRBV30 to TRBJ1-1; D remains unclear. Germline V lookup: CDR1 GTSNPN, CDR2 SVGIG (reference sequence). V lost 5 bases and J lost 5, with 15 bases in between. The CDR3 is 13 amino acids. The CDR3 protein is CAWGGGVKTEAFF. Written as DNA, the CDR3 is TGTGCCTGGGGTGGTGGGGTAAAGACTGAAGCTTTCTTT.

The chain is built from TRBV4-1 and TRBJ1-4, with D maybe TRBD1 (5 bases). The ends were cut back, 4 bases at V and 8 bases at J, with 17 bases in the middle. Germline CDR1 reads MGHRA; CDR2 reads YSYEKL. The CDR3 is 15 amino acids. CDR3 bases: TGCGCCAGCAGCCCTGGGGGAGGGAATCGAGAAAAACTGTTTTTT. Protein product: CASSPGGGNREKLFF.

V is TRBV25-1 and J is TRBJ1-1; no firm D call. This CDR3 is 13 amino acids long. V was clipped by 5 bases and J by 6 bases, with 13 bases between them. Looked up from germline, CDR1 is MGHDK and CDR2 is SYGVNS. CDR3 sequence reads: CASSIPGRPEAFF. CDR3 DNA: TGTGCCAGCAGTATCCCCGGGAGGCCTGAAGCTTTCTTT.

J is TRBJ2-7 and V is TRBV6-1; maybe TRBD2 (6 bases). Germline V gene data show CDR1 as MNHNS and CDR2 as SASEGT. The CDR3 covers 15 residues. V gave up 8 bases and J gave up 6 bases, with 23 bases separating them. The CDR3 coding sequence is TGTGCCAGCTCTCCTATGGGGCTCCTGGAGGGCGAGCAGTACTTC. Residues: CASSPMGLLEGEQYF.

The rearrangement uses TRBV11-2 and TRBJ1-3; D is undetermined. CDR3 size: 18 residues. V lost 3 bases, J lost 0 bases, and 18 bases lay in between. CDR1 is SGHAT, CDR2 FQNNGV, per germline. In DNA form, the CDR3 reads TGTGCCAGCAGCTTCCTGGGCTCGGTAGTAAACTCTGGAAACACCATATATTTT. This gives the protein CASSFLGSVVNSGNTIYF.

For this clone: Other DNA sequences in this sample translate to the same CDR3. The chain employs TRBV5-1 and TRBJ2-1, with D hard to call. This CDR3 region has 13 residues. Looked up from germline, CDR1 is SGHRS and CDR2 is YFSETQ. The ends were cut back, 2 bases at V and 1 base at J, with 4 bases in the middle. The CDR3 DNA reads TGCGCCAGCAGCTTTCGATCCTACAATGAGCAGTTCTTC. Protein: CASSFRSYNEQFF.

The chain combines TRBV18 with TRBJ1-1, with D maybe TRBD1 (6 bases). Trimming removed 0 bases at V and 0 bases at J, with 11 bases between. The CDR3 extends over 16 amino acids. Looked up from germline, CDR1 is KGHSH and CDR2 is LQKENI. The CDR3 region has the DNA TGTGCCAGCTCACCACCGCAAGGGGGGGTGAACACTGAAGCTTTCTTT. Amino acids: CASSPPQGGVNTEAFF.

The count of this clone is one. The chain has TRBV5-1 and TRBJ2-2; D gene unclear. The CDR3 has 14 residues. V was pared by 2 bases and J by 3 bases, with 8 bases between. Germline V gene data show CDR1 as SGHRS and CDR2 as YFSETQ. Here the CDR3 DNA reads TGCGCCAGCAGCTTTGGTTGGGACACCGGGGAGCTGTTTTTT. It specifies CASSFGWDTGELFF.

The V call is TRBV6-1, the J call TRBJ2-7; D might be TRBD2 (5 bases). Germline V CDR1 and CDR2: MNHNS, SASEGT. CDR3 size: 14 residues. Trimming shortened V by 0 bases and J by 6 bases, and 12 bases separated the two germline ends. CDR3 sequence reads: CASSEATLTSEQYF. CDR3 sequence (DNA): TGTGCCAGCAGTGAAGCGACCCTTACTAGCGAGCAGTACTTC.

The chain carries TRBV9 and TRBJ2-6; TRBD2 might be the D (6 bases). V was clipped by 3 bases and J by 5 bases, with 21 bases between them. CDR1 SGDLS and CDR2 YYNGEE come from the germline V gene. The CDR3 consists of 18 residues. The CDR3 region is CASSGGDGSGYWANVLTF. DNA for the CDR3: TGTGCCAGCAGCGGTGGAGACGGGAGTGGTTATTGGGCCAACGTCCTGACTTTC.

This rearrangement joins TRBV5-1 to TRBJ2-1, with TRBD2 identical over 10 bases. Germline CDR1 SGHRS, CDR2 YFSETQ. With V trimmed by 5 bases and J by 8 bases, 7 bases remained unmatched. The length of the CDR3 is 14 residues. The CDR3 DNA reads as TGCGCCAGCAGTAGCGGGGGGCTGTTAGATGAGCAGTTCTTC. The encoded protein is CASSSGGLLDEQFF.

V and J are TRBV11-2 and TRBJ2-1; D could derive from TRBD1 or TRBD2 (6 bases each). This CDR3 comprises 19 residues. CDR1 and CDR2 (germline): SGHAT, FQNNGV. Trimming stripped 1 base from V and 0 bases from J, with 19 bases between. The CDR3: CASSLGGAKPILSYNEQFF. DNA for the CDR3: TGTGCCAGCAGCTTAGGGGGGGCAAAACCGATCCTCTCCTACAATGAGCAGTTCTTC.

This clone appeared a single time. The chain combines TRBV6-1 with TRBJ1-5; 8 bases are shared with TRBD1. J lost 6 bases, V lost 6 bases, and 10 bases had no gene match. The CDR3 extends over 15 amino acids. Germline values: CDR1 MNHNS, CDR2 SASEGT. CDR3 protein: CASRETGVGVQPQHF. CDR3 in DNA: TGTGCCAGCAGAGAGACAGGGGTCGGGGTTCAGCCCCAGCATTTT.

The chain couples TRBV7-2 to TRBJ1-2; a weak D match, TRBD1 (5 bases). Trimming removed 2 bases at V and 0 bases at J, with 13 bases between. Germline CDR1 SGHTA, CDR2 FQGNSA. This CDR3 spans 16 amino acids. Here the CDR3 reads CASSLFQGIPNYGYTF. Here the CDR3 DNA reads TGTGCCAGCAGCTTATTTCAGGGTATTCCTAACTATGGCTACACCTTC.